This TCR beta chain was documented in a study of beta chain features in type 1 diabetes. The CDR3 contains 14 residues. The V gene's germline CDR1 is MNHEY and CDR2 SMNVEV (reference sequence). V gave up 2 bases and J gave up 7 bases, with 14 bases separating them. Study-level points and caveats: Patients and controls would be equally affected if PCR favored shorter templates. Relative to healthy donors, patients appeared to have naive, central memory and Treg TCRB repertoires that were more similar.

The investigators reverse transcribed all of the isolated RNA, so they sequenced expressed TCRB transcripts. Measured with immunoSEQ multiplex PCR; TCRdb has only the in-frame clones, and not every one. The data contain 300,000 to 400,000 clones, around 13% of them seen just once; the ten biggest clones take up under 0.02%. Sorting that relied on CD45RO/CCR7/CD25/CD127/CD95/CD27 yielded CD4+ naive, central memory, regulatory and stem cell-like memory cells. In regard to this clone: Antigen specificity is unknown.

The material sequenced was naive CD4+ T cells from blood. This TCR derives from a man between 18 and 35 years old in good health. The chain uses TRBV27 and TRBJ2-5, with a tentative D call TRBD2 (6 bases). The CDR3 DNA is TGTGCCAGCAGTTTAGGGGGTGTCGGGAGGACCCAGTACTTC. Encoded protein: CASSLGGVGRTQYF.